The 14 T cell receptor beta chains below all came from one sample that was sequenced in a study of blood T cell repertoires in COVID-19. Clones were sequenced by immunoSEQ multiplex PCR, and TCRdb holds only the in-frame ones, with some missing. The sample includes 430,000 or so clones, 85% to 90% seen only once; the top ten take around 1.9%. The sample was PBMCs or T cells enriched from blood (not recorded which). Every receptor here comes from a middle-aged woman who had recovered from COVID-19.

This chain uses TRBV29-1 with TRBJ1-2, with D tentatively TRBD1 (6 bases). V lost 6 bases, J lost 4 bases, and 24 bases lay in between. Germline V gives CDR1 SQVTM, CDR2 ANQGSEA. There are 16 residues in the CDR3. In DNA form, the CDR3 reads TGCAGCGTCGTGGGGCAGGGGCGAGGCGGAGGCTATGGCTACACCTTC. As protein: CSVVGQGRGGGYGYTF. The full variable domain, its missing parts supplied by reference TRBV29-1 and TRBJ1-2, is SAVISQKPSRDICQRGTSLTIQCQVDSQVTMMFWYRQQPGQSLTLIATANQGSEATYESGFVIDKFPISRPNLTFSTLTVSNMSPEDSSIYLCSVVGQGRGGGYGYTFGSGTRLTVV.

This rearrangement joins TRBV21-1 to TRBJ2-1; the listed D gene, TRBD2, was not tested against the DNA. TRBV21-1 is shown as a pseudogene. This CDR3 has 16 residues. DNA for the CDR3: TGTGCCAGCAGCAAAGCGCAGGCTAGCGGATATAATGAGCAGTTCTTC. Its translation is CASSKAQASGYNEQFF.

This clone occurred a few times. The chain has TRBV19 and TRBJ1-2, with TRBD1 matching 7 bases. The trim removed 3 bases at V and 5 bases at J, leaving 6 bases unmatched. The germline V gene has CDR1 LNHDA and CDR2 SQIVND (reference sequence). The CDR3 is 14 residues long. The chain's CDR3 is CASSIQGEWYGYTF. CDR3 in DNA: TGTGCCAGTAGTATCCAGGGGGAGTGGTATGGCTACACCTTC.

The J gene is TRBJ1-6, the V gene TRBV28, with D maybe TRBD1 (5 bases). Germline CDR1 reads MDHEN; CDR2 reads SYDVKM. The CDR3 length is 14 residues. Trimming cost V 5 bases and J 14 bases, with 19 bases left between them. CDR3 bases: TGTGCCAGCAGTCCTACCGCGCCGGGGGGAACCCTCCACTTT. Translation: CASSPTAPGGTLHF. The full variable domain, rest sourced from reference TRBV28 and TRBJ1-6, is DVKVTQSSRYLVKRTGEKVFLECVQDMDHENMFWYRQDPGLGLRLIYFSYDVKMKEKGDIPEGYSVSREKKERFSLILESASTNQTSMYLCASSPTAPGGTLHFGNGTRLTVT.

V gene TRBV6-4 combines with J gene TRBJ1-5, with D unclear. The germline V gene has CDR1 MRHNA and CDR2 SNTAGT. There are 13 residues in the CDR3. The germline V and J ends were trimmed by 4 bases and 3 bases, with 7 bases remaining between them. The chain's CDR3 is CASSAEANQPQHF. CDR3 bases: TGTGCCAGCAGTGCAGAGGCCAATCAGCCCCAGCATTTT.

This chain joins TRBV19 and TRBJ1-1; D is undetermined. The V and J ends lost 2 bases and 4 bases respectively, with 11 bases between them. CDR3 length: 14 amino acids. Germline V gives CDR1 LNHDA, CDR2 SQIVND (reference sequence). This CDR3 is CASSIKRSGTEAFF. CDR3 DNA sequence: TGTGCCAGTAGTATAAAGCGGAGTGGCACTGAAGCTTTCTTT.

As for this clone: Other DNA variants within this sample encode the same CDR3. The genes are TRBV5-8 and TRBJ2-4; tentative D call: TRBD2 (6 bases). Between the trimmed V and J ends, which lost 7 bases and 0 bases, there was a span of 8 bases. CDR1 is SGHTS, CDR2 YDEGEE, per germline. The CDR3 is 13 amino acids. The CDR3 bases are TGTGCCAGCTCGGGACTAGCCAAAAACATTCAGTACTTC. Its protein product is CASSGLAKNIQYF.

The chain has TRBV7-8 and TRBJ1-4, with TRBD1 identical over 8 bases. Germline values: CDR1 SGHVS, CDR2 FQNEAQ. The CDR3 sequence is 16 residues long. V shed 5 bases, J shed 7 bases, and the junction held 12 bases outside the gene matches. CDR3 in amino acids: CASSPPSDRVTEKLFF. CDR3 coding DNA: TGTGCCAGCAGCCCACCATCGGACAGGGTTACTGAAAAACTGTTTTTT.

This chain joins TRBV10-2 and TRBJ1-6, with D unclear. V was pared by 2 bases and J by 7 bases, with 6 bases between. Germline CDR1 is WSHSY and CDR2 is SAAADI. This CDR3 spans 13 amino acids. The CDR3 region is CASSEVINSPLHF. DNA of the CDR3: TGCGCCAGCAGTGAGGTTATAAATTCACCCCTCCACTTT.

This clone appeared a single time. This rearrangement joins TRBV6-2 or TRBV6-3 to TRBJ1-6, with D possibly TRBD1 on 5 matching bases. Germline-derived CDR1 and CDR2 are MNHEY and SVGEGT. The V gene lost 7 bases and the J gene lost 10 bases, with 20 bases spanning the gap. This CDR3 region has 15 residues. The CDR3 DNA is TGTGCCAGCACCCCCTCAGGGAGGGGACTATCACCCCTCCACTTT. This codes for CASTPSGRGLSPLHF.

The V and J genes are TRBV4-3 and TRBJ2-1, with TRBD1 as a possible D gene (5 bases). CDR1 is LGHNA and CDR2 is YSLEER in the germline V gene. The CDR3 is made up of 17 amino acids. The V end lost 3 bases, the J end lost 0 bases, and 15 bases lay between the germline ends. CDR3 region: CASSQGPPQFSYNEQFF. In nucleotides, the CDR3 is TGCGCCAGCAGCCAGGGGCCCCCCCAATTCTCCTACAATGAGCAGTTCTTC.

The chain combines TRBV4-3 with TRBJ2-7, with D unclear. The CDR3 is 14 residues long. Trimming cost V 2 bases and J 1 base, with 9 bases left between them. The germline gives CDR1 LGHNA, CDR2 YSLEER. The CDR3 sequence is CASSQSTISYEQYF. As DNA, the CDR3 is TGCGCCAGCAGCCAATCTACGATTTCCTACGAGCAGTACTTC.

The V gene is TRBV6-4, the J gene TRBJ2-2; D is perhaps TRBD1 (5 bases). Trimming removed 5 bases at V and 5 bases at J, with 9 bases between. The CDR3 has 13 amino acids. Germline V gene sequence: CDR1 MRHNA, CDR2 SNTAGT. The CDR3 region is CASSSQGTGELFF. The CDR3 bases are TGTGCCAGCAGTTCCCAGGGAACCGGGGAGCTGTTTTTT.

This sequence joins TRBV27 and TRBJ2-1; 7 positions match TRBD2. Per the germline V gene, CDR1 is MNHEY and CDR2 is SMNVEV (reference sequence). Trimming removed 2 bases from V and 0 bases from J; junction bases left unmatched: 7. CDR3 length equals 17 residues. CDR3 nucleotides: TGTGCCAGCAGTTTAGGATCGCGGGAGAGCTCCTACAATGAGCAGTTCTTC. Its protein product is CASSLGSRESSYNEQFF.